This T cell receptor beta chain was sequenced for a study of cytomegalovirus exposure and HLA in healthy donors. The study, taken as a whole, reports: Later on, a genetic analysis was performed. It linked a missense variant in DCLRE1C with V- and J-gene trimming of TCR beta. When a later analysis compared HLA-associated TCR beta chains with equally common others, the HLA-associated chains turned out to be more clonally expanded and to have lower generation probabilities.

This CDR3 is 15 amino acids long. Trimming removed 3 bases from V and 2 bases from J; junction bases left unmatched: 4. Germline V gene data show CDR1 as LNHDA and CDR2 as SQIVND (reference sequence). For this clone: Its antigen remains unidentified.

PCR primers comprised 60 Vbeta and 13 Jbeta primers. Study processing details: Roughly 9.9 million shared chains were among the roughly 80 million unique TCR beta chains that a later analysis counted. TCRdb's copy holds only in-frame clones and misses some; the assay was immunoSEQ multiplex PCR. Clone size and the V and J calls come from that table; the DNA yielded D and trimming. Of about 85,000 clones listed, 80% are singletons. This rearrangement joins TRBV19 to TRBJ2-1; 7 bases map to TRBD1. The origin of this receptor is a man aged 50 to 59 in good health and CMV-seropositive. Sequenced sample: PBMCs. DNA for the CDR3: TGTGCCAGTAGTATCTCCGGGACAGCCTACAATGAGCAGTTCTTC. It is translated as CASSISGTAYNEQFF.